The 30 T cell receptor beta chains reported below all come from one sample, sequenced in a study of blood T cell repertoires in COVID-19. Produced via immunoSEQ multiplex PCR; TCRdb's table is partial and in-frame only. Of about 83,000 clones in the sample, approximately 86% were seen once. Sequencing used peripheral blood. These receptor sequences come from a man older than 75 with active or convalescent COVID-19.

The chain is built from TRBV19 and TRBJ2-7, with 7 bases fitting TRBD1. Germline CDR1 LNHDA, CDR2 SQIVND (reference sequence). The CDR3 has 14 residues. V gave up 11 bases and J gave up 1 base; unmatched junction bases: 11. CDR3 in DNA: TGTGCCGGTGGGACAGCCAGGGGTTCCTACGAGCAGTACGTC. Translated: CAGGTARGSYEQYV.

CDR3 sequence (DNA): TGCAGCTCCGGGACTAGCGCATCCAATGAGCAGTTCTTC. Protein product: CSSGTSASNEQFF. The V gene is TRBV29-1, the J gene TRBJ2-1; 10 bases match TRBD2. The CDR3 is 13 residues long. V gave up 8 bases and J gave up 6 bases; unmatched junction bases: 7. CDR1 SQVTM and CDR2 ANQGSEA come from the germline V gene.

The CDR3 sequence is CASSLGRGMNTEAFF. As DNA, the CDR3 is TGTGCCAGCAGCTTAGGTCGGGGGATGAACACTGAAGCTTTCTTT. The chain recombines TRBV11-2 with TRBJ1-1; D possibly corresponds to TRBD1 (5 bases). Trimming removed 1 base from V and 0 bases from J, with 9 bases in between. CDR3 length equals 15 residues. Per germline, CDR1 SGHAT and CDR2 FQNNGV.

The chain is built from TRBV9 and TRBJ2-1; 8 bases fit TRBD2. The J segment lost 8 bases and the V segment lost 1 base, leaving 8 bases of the junction unmatched. Germline V gene sequence: CDR1 SGDLS, CDR2 YYNGEE. The CDR3 sequence is 15 residues long. CDR3 sequence reads: CASSVRLAGTYEQFF. In DNA form, the CDR3 reads TGTGCCAGCAGCGTACGGCTAGCGGGTACCTATGAGCAGTTCTTC.

The V call is TRBV3-1 (or the pseudogene TRBV3-2), the J call TRBJ2-1; TRBD2 matches 11 bases. The CDR3 extends over 17 amino acids. Germline CDR1 reads LGHDT; CDR2 reads YNNKEL (reference sequence). V was pared by 1 base and J by 7 bases, with 9 bases of the junction left unmatched. CDR3 sequence (DNA): TGTGCCAGCAGCCAAGGAAAAAGACTAGCGGGGAGGAATGAGCAGTTCTTC. Translated, it gives CASSQGKRLAGRNEQFF.

The chain recombines TRBV30 with TRBJ2-4, with D maybe TRBD2 (6 bases). In germline, CDR1 is GTSNPN, CDR2 SVGIG (reference sequence). The CDR3 length is 15 residues. With 0 bases removed from V and 3 bases from J, the gap between germline ends came to 12 bases. Here the CDR3 reads CAWSVPRDFKNIQYF. The CDR3 coding sequence is TGTGCCTGGAGTGTCCCGAGGGACTTCAAAAACATTCAGTACTTC.

V is TRBV4-1 and J is TRBJ1-4, with 7 bases lining up with TRBD1. This CDR3 contains 15 residues. The junction had 8 bases not matched to a gene; V was cut back by 0 bases and J by 10 bases. Germline V gene data show CDR1 as MGHRA and CDR2 as YSYEKL. This CDR3 is CASSQDEQGYGKLFF. For the CDR3, the DNA is TGCGCCAGCAGCCAAGATGAACAGGGGTACGGAAAACTGTTTTTT.

The chain couples TRBV12-3 or TRBV12-4 to TRBJ1-1, with 8 bases identical to TRBD1. The junction had 4 bases not matched to a gene; V was cut back by 5 bases and J by 5 bases. This CDR3 has 13 residues. This CDR3 reads CASSRQGTTEAFF. Written as DNA, the CDR3 is TGTGCCAGCAGTCGACAGGGGACGACTGAAGCTTTCTTT.

This clone was counted between two and nine times. The chain combines TRBV30 with TRBJ2-5, with D perhaps TRBD2 (6 bases). The CDR3 is 13 amino acids. Germline CDR1 and CDR2: GTSNPN and SVGIG (reference sequence). Trimming shortened V by 1 base and J by 3 bases, and 9 bases separated the two germline ends. The CDR3 here is CAWSGGVEETQYF. The CDR3 DNA follows: TGTGCCTGGAGTGGGGGGGTAGAAGAGACCCAGTACTTC. The entire variable domain, with the rest obtained from reference TRBV30 and TRBJ2-5, is as follows: SQTIHQWPATLVQPVGSPLSLECTVEGTSNPNLYWYRQAAGRGLQLLFYSVGIGQISSEVPQNLSASRPQDRQFILSSKKLLLSDSGFYLCAWSGGVEETQYFGPGTRLLVL.

Only one count was recorded for this clone. In DNA, the CDR3 is TGTGCCAGCAGTTCTCCGTTGGACAGGGGCACAGAGACCCAGTACTTC. The encoded protein is CASSSPLDRGTETQYF. The rearrangement joins TRBV28 to TRBJ2-5, with 9 bases aligning to TRBD1. CDR3 size: 16 residues. Germline CDR1 is MDHEN and CDR2 is SYDVKM. Trimming cost V 4 bases and J 4 bases; bases outside gene matches: 10.

J is TRBJ2-5 and V is TRBV3-1 (or the pseudogene TRBV3-2), with 10 positions matching TRBD2. V was pared by 7 bases and J by 6 bases, with 11 bases of the junction left unmatched. The germline V gene has CDR1 LGHDT and CDR2 YNNKEL (reference sequence). The CDR3 totals 15 residues. Here the CDR3 reads CASKSELAGAQTQYF. In DNA form, the CDR3 reads TGTGCCAGCAAGTCAGAGCTAGCGGGGGCTCAGACCCAGTACTTC.

The gene calls are TRBV6-6 and TRBJ2-1; 9 nucleotides line up with TRBD2. The germline V gene encodes CDR1 MNHNY and CDR2 SVGAGI (reference sequence). The CDR3 extends over 15 amino acids. Trimming at V came to 4 bases and at J to 7 bases, leaving 8 bases not matched to a gene. DNA for the CDR3: TGTGCCAGCAGTTCCGGGAGCGGGAGGTTTAATGAGCAGTTCTTC. It codes for CASSSGSGRFNEQFF.

This chain links TRBV11-2 with TRBJ2-3, with D perhaps matching TRBD1 (5 bases). CDR3 size: 15 residues. The V end lost 4 bases, the J end lost 2 bases, and 13 bases lay between the germline ends. Germline V gene lookup returns CDR1 SGHAT and CDR2 FQNNGV. CDR3 coding DNA: TGTGCCAGCAGCTCGCAGGGCACGGACACAGATACGCAGTATTTT. As protein: CASSSQGTDTDTQYF.

The rearrangement links TRBV5-1 to TRBJ2-4; 7 nucleotides match TRBD1. The CDR3 is made up of 13 amino acids. Losses at the gene ends were 0 bases for V and 8 bases for J; bases not matched to a gene: 2. Germline assignment: CDR1 SGHRS and CDR2 YFSETQ. The DNA of the CDR3 is TGCGCCAGCAGCTTGGGACAGGGAGACATTCAGTACTTC. It yields the protein CASSLGQGDIQYF.

The chain combines TRBV12-3 or TRBV12-4 with TRBJ1-1, with 8 bases aligning to TRBD1. The V gene end was trimmed by 7 bases and the J gene end by 5 bases; junction bases not matched to a gene: 3. The CDR3 totals 12 residues. The CDR3 DNA is TGTGCCAGCAAACAGGGGGTAACTGAAGCTTTCTTT. It codes for CASKQGVTEAFF.

V gene TRBV10-1 combines with J gene TRBJ2-7; the match to TRBD1 covers 9 bases. CDR1 and CDR2 (germline): WNHNN, SYGVQD (reference sequence). The CDR3 is made up of 13 amino acids. V lost 7 bases, J lost 6 bases, and 7 bases stayed unmatched. The CDR3 loop is CASIGQGLGEQYV. The CDR3 DNA is TGCGCCAGCATTGGACAGGGGCTGGGCGAGCAGTACGTC.

The chain is built from TRBV28 and TRBJ1-1, with unresolved D. With 10 bases removed from V and 0 bases from J, the gap between germline ends came to 15 bases. Germline CDR1 is MDHEN and CDR2 is SYDVKM. CDR3 size: 14 residues. The CDR3 coding sequence is TGTGCCATCACTAGGACTGCCATGAACACTGAAGCTTTCTTT. The encoded protein is CAITRTAMNTEAFF.

The CDR3, as DNA: TGTGCCAGTAGTATTGGGCAGTCGAACACCGGGGAGCTGTTTTTT. It yields the protein CASSIGQSNTGELFF. This sequence joins TRBV19 and TRBJ2-2; D is undetermined. The V end was cut by 3 bases, the J end by 0 bases, with 8 bases between. The CDR3 spans 15 residues. CDR1 is LNHDA and CDR2 is SQIVND in the germline V gene (reference sequence).

V usage is TRBV29-1 and J usage is TRBJ2-5, with 9 bases identical to TRBD1. The CDR3 runs 13 residues. Germline values: CDR1 SQVTM, CDR2 ANQGSEA. V lost 7 bases to trimming and J lost 4 bases; unmatched junction nucleotides: 7. The CDR3 loop reads CSALPDRGETQYF. The CDR3 DNA follows: TGCAGCGCCCTACCGGACAGGGGAGAGACCCAGTACTTC.

The V and J genes are TRBV19 and TRBJ2-3, with 13 bases lining up with TRBD2. V was clipped by 9 bases and J by 4 bases; unmatched bases: 13. CDR1 and CDR2 (germline): LNHDA, SQIVND (reference sequence). The CDR3 totals 17 residues. CDR3 in amino acids: CASGEGLAGIRADTQYF. For the CDR3, the DNA is TGTGCCAGCGGCGAGGGACTAGCGGGGATCCGAGCAGATACGCAGTATTTT.

The V and J genes are TRBV11-3 and TRBJ2-1; TRBD1 matches at 7 bases. The CDR3 covers 18 residues. The germline CDR1 and CDR2 sequences are SGHNT and YENEEA. With 5 bases clipped from V and 1 base from J, the junction kept 14 bases outside the gene matches. CDR3 coding DNA: TGTGCCAGCAGCCTACTAACAGGGGCCTCTAGATCCTACAATGAGCAGTTCTTC. As protein: CASSLLTGASRSYNEQFF.

The V and J genes are TRBV2 and TRBJ1-1; a possible D gene is TRBD1 (5 bases). V dropped 7 bases and J dropped 4 bases, with 13 bases sitting between them. The germline gives CDR1 SNHLY, CDR2 FYNNEI. The CDR3 is made up of 13 amino acids. CDR3 nucleotide sequence: TGTGCCAGCACCCGCCAGGGCTTCACTGAAGCTTTCTTT. Amino acids: CASTRQGFTEAFF. The variable domain in full, completed from reference TRBV2 and TRBJ1-1, reads EPEVTQTPSHQVTQMGQEVILRCVPISNHLYFYWYRQILGQKVEFLVSFYNNEISEKSEIFDDQFSVERPDGSNFTLKIRSTKLEDSAMYFCASTRQGFTEAFFGQGTRLTVV.

The rearrangement links TRBV7-9 to TRBJ1-2, with 7 positions matching TRBD1. Germline CDR1 and CDR2: SEHNR and FQNEAQ (reference sequence). The CDR3 covers 13 residues. After removal of 3 bases from V and 4 bases from J, the junction contained 2 bases not matched to a gene. CDR3 coding DNA: TGTGCCAGCAGCTTCAGACAGGGCTATGGCTACACCTTC. As protein: CASSFRQGYGYTF.

The chain couples TRBV7-2 to TRBJ2-1, with 9 positions matching TRBD2. V dropped 5 bases and J dropped 7; count of bases not matched to a gene: 9. Germline V gives CDR1 SGHTA, CDR2 FQGNSA. The CDR3 is made up of 15 amino acids. DNA for the CDR3: TGTGCCAGCAGCCGTAGCGGGAGTCTGCGGAATGAGCAGTTCTTC. Encoded protein: CASSRSGSLRNEQFF.

The chain carries TRBV5-1 and TRBJ2-5, with D unresolved. This CDR3 comprises 14 residues. Germline V gene lookup returns CDR1 SGHRS and CDR2 YFSETQ. Between the trimmed V and J ends, which lost 0 bases and 2 bases, there was a span of 8 bases. The CDR3 sequence is CASSLARQQETQYF. CDR3 coding DNA: TGCGCCAGCAGCTTGGCGAGGCAACAAGAGACCCAGTACTTC. The complete variable domain, with remaining parts taken from reference TRBV5-1 and TRBJ2-5, reads KAGVTQTPRYLIKTRGQQVTLSCSPISGHRSVSWYQQTPGQGLQFLFEYFSETQRNKGNFPGRFSGRQFSNSRSEMNVSTLELGDSALYLCASSLARQQETQYFGPGTRLLVL.

This clone was seen once. The chain combines TRBV3-1 (or the pseudogene TRBV3-2) with TRBJ2-4; a possible D gene is TRBD1 (5 bases). From germline, CDR1 is LGHDT and CDR2 YNNKEL (reference sequence). This CDR3 contains 14 residues. V shed 3 bases and J shed 7 bases, with 13 bases lying between them. The CDR3 bases are TGTGCCAGCAGCCACCCGGCAGGGCATAACATTCAGTACTTC. Encoded protein: CASSHPAGHNIQYF.

This clone has only a few counts. Other DNA variants within this sample encode the same CDR3. The chain carries TRBV7-3 and TRBJ2-1; 13 bases are a match to TRBD2. CDR1 is SGHTA, CDR2 FQGTGA, per germline. The CDR3 has 15 amino acids. With V trimmed by 5 bases and J by 6 bases, 4 bases remained unmatched. CDR3 nucleotides: TGTGCCAGCAGCCCCGGACTAGCGGGAGTCAATGAGCAGTTCTTC. Its translation is CASSPGLAGVNEQFF. The complete variable domain, with remaining parts taken from reference TRBV7-3 and TRBJ2-1, reads GAGVSQTPSNKVTEKGKYVELRCDPISGHTALYWYRQSLGQGPEFLIYFQGTGAADDSGLPNDRFFAVRPEGSVSTLKIQRTERGDSAVYLCASSPGLAGVNEQFFGPGTRLTVL.

This rearrangement joins TRBV2 to TRBJ1-1; D is perhaps TRBD1 (5 bases). The CDR3 extends over 13 amino acids. In germline, CDR1 is SNHLY, CDR2 FYNNEI. V was trimmed by 8 bases and J by 6 bases, leaving 16 bases between them. CDR3 bases: TGTGCCAGCTTCCGGGACGGGAGCGCTGAAGCTTTCTTT. Protein: CASFRDGSAEAFF.

This chain links TRBV6-2 or TRBV6-3 with TRBJ1-5; tentative D call: TRBD1 (5 bases). Germline CDR1 reads MNHEY; CDR2 reads SVGEGT. The V end lost 5 bases, the J end lost 5 bases, and 16 bases lay between the germline ends. CDR3 length: 15 amino acids. The CDR3 DNA reads as TGTGCCAGCAGTGACACTCGGGGGAGGGATCAGCCCCAGCATTTT. Residues: CASSDTRGRDQPQHF.

The chain combines TRBV28 with TRBJ1-1, with 7 bases matching TRBD1. Germline CDR1 and CDR2: MDHEN and SYDVKM. The CDR3 has 12 amino acids. V lost 6 bases to trimming and J lost 6 bases; unmatched junction nucleotides: 4. CDR3 sequence reads: CASRQTGSEAFF. CDR3 coding DNA: TGTGCCAGCAGACAGACAGGGTCTGAAGCTTTCTTT.